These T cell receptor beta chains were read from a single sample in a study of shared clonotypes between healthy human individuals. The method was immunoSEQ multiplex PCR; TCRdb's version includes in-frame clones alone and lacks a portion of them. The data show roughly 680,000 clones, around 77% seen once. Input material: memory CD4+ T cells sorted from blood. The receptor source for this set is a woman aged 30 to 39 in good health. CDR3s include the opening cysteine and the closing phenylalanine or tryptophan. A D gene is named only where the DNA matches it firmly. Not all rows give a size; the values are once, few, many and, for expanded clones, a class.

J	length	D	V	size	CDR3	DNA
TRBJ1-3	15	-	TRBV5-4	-	CASNPQGLSGNTIYF	TGTGCCAGCAACCCCCAGGGGCTCTCTGGAAACACCATATATTTT
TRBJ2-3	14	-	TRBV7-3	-	CASSLTRDTDTQYF	TGTGCCAGCAGTCTGACGAGGGACACAGATACGCAGTATTTT
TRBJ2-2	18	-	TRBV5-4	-	CASSQDGGVVAGTGELFF	TGTGCCAGCAGCCAGGACGGGGGAGTCGTAGCAGGCACCGGGGAGCTGTTTTTT
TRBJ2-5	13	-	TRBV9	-	CASSGTNQETQYF	TGTGCCAGCAGCGGGACAAACCAAGAGACCCAGTACTTC
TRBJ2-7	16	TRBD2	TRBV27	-	CASTNAHLAGKYEQYF	TGTGCCAGCACCAATGCCCACCTAGCGGGAAAGTACGAGCAGTACTTC
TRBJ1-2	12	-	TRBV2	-	CASSAEVYGYTF	TGTGCCAGCAGTGCAGAGGTTTATGGCTACACCTTC
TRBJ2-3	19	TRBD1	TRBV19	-	CASSSQTGGYFGGTDTQYF	TGTGCCAGTAGTTCGCAAACAGGGGGGTATTTCGGAGGCACAGATACGCAGTATTTT
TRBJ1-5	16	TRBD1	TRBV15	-	CATSRAGTGGNQPQHF	TGTGCCACCAGCAGAGCCGGGACAGGTGGGAATCAGCCCCAGCATTTT
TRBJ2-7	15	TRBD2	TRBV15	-	CATSPTSGRYYEQYF	TGTGCCACCAGCCCGACTAGCGGGAGGTACTACGAGCAGTACTTC
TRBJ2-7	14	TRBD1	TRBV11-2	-	CASSFQGASYEQYF	TGTGCCAGCAGCTTCCAGGGGGCTTCCTACGAGCAGTACTTC
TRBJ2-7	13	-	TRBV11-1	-	CASSKAEHYEQYF	TGTGCCAGCAGCAAGGCGGAACACTACGAGCAGTACTTC
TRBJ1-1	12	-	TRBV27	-	CASRMMNTEAFF	TGTGCCAGCAGAATGATGAACACTGAAGCTTTCTTT
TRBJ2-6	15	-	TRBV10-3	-	CAIKAPNSGANVLTF	TGTGCCATCAAGGCCCCTAACTCTGGGGCCAACGTCCTGACTTTC
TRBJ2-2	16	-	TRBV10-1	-	CASSESEGGGTGELFF	TGCGCCAGCAGTGAGTCGGAGGGAGGAGGCACCGGGGAGCTGTTTTTT
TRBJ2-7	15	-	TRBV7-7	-	CASSLDEGRGYEQYF	TGTGCCAGCAGCTTAGACGAGGGCAGGGGATACGAGCAGTACTTC
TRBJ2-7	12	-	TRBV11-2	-	CASSRAGNEQYF	TGTGCCAGCAGCCGGGCGGGGAACGAGCAGTACTTC
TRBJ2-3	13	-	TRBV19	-	CASSIGTSDTQYF	TGTGCCAGTAGTATAGGAACTAGCGATACGCAGTATTTT
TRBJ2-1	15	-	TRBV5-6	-	CASSWDLNSYNEQFF	TGTGCCAGCAGTTGGGACTTGAACTCCTACAATGAGCAGTTCTTC
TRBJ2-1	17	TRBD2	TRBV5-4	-	CAITLTGGTSSYNEQFF	TGTGCCATCACGCTAACGGGAGGCACAAGCTCCTACAATGAGCAGTTCTTC
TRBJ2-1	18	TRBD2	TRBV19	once	CASSPQGPGTSGRGEQFF	TGTGCCAGTAGTCCTCAGGGACCCGGGACTAGCGGGAGAGGGGAGCAGTTCTTC
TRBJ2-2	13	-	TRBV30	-	CAWKASKGGELFF	TGTGCCTGGAAGGCTAGCAAGGGGGGGGAGCTGTTTTTT
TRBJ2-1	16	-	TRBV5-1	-	CASSLLWVRDGHEQFF	TGCGCCAGCAGCTTACTTTGGGTCCGAGACGGGCATGAGCAGTTCTTC
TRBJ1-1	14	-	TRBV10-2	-	CASTRGGVDTEAFF	TGCGCCAGCACCCGGGGAGGCGTGGACACTGAAGCTTTCTTT
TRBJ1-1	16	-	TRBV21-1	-	CASSKRGRQGAGEAFF	TGTGCCAGCAGCAAAAGGGGGCGCCAGGGGGCTGGAGAAGCTTTCTTT
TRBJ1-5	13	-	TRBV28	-	CASSLKGTQPQHF	TGTGCCAGCAGTTTAAAAGGGACCCAGCCCCAGCATTTT
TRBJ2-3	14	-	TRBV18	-	CASSPIRNTDTQYF	TGTGCCAGCTCACCAATTAGAAACACAGATACGCAGTATTTT
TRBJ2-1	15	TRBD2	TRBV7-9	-	CASSLVGGPFDEQFF	TGTGCCAGCAGCTTGGTGGGAGGGCCTTTCGATGAGCAGTTCTTC
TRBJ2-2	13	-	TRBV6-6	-	CASAPMNTGELFF	TGTGCCAGCGCTCCGATGAACACCGGGGAGCTGTTTTTT
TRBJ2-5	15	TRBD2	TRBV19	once	CASSAGLAGKETQYF	TGTGCCAGTAGTGCGGGACTAGCGGGAAAAGAGACCCAGTACTTC
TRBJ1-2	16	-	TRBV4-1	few	CASSQVPGSGAAGYTF	TGCGCCAGCAGCCAAGTACCAGGATCGGGGGCGGCTGGCTACACCTTC
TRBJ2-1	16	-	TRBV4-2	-	CASSQDGGRLYNEQFF	TGTGCCAGCAGCCAAGATGGAGGGAGGTTGTACAATGAGCAGTTCTTC
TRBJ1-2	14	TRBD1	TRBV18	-	CASSPRQGARGYTF	TGTGCCAGCTCACCAAGACAGGGGGCGAGAGGCTACACCTTC
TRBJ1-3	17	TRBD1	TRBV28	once	CASTPPSGGLSGNTIYF	TGTGCCTCTACCCCCCCCTCAGGGGGCCTCTCTGGAAACACCATATATTTT
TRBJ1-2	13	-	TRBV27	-	CASSLSSLYGYTF	TGTGCCAGCAGTTTATCGTCCCTGTATGGCTACACCTTC
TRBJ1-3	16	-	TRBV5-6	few	CASSPGRRSSGNTIYF	TGTGCCAGCAGCCCGGGACGTCGGAGCTCTGGAAACACCATATATTTT
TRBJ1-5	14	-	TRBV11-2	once	CASSLGPLSQPQHF	TGTGCCAGCAGCTTAGGGCCCCTAAGCCAGCCCCAGCATTTT
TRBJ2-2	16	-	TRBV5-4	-	CASSPGGLTNTGELFF	TGTGCCAGCAGCCCTGGGGGGCTCACGAACACCGGGGAGCTGTTTTTT
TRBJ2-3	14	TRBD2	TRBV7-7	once	CASAKLAVTDTQYF	TGTGCCAGCGCCAAACTAGCGGTCACAGATACGCAGTATTTT
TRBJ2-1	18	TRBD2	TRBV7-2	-	CASSPGQGGTSGYNEQFF	TGTGCCAGCAGCCCGGGACAGGGTGGGACTAGCGGTTACAATGAGCAGTTCTTC
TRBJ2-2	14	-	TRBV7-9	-	CASTRRAGTGELFF	TGTGCCAGCACCCGCCGGGCGGGGACCGGGGAGCTGTTTTTT
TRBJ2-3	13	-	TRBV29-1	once	CSGSGTNTDTQYF	TGCAGCGGATCCGGGACGAACACAGATACGCAGTATTTT
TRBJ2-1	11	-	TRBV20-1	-	CSASSYNEQFF	TGCAGTGCTTCAAGCTACAATGAGCAGTTCTTC
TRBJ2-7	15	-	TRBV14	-	CASSLMAVASYEQYF	TGTGCCAGCAGCCTAATGGCGGTCGCCTCCTACGAGCAGTACTTC
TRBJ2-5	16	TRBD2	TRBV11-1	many	CASSYSGTSGRETQYF	TGTGCCAGCAGCTACTCCGGGACTAGCGGGCGAGAGACCCAGTACTTC
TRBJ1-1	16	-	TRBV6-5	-	CASSYSGMEVNTEAFF	TGTGCCAGCAGTTACTCGGGTATGGAGGTGAACACTGAAGCTTTCTTT
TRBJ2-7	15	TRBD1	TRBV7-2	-	CASSRTGPLVYEQYF	TGTGCCAGCAGCCGGACAGGGCCCCTGGTTTACGAGCAGTACTTC
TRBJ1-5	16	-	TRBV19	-	CASDPFRENSNQPQHF	TGTGCCAGTGACCCTTTTCGGGAAAATAGCAATCAGCCCCAGCATTTT
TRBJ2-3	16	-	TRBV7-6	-	CASSLGVGDRTDTQYF	TGTGCCAGCAGCTTGGGGGTTGGGGATCGCACAGATACGCAGTATTTT
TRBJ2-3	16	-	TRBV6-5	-	CASSYSFHSSTDTQYF	TGTGCCAGCAGTTACTCGTTTCACTCTAGCACAGATACGCAGTATTTT
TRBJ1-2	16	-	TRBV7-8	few	CASSLAGDKRHYGYTF	TGTGCCAGCAGCTTAGCGGGGGACAAGAGGCACTATGGCTACACCTTC
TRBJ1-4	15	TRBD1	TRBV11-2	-	CASSLRGQGAGKLFF	TGTGCCAGCAGCTTGCGGGGACAGGGCGCTGGAAAACTGTTTTTT
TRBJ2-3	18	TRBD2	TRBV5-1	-	CASSLATGLAGVTDTQYF	TGCGCCAGCAGCTTGGCCACGGGACTAGCGGGAGTCACAGATACGCAGTATTTT
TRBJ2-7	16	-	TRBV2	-	CASSVRMTGRVHEQYF	TGTGCCAGCAGTGTTAGGATGACAGGTAGAGTCCACGAGCAGTACTTC
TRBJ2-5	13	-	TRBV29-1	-	CSVEAGRTETQYF	TGCAGCGTTGAGGCTGGCAGAACGGAGACCCAGTACTTC
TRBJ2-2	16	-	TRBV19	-	CASSIAQRRNTGELFF	TGTGCCAGTAGTATAGCTCAGCGGCGGAACACCGGGGAGCTGTTTTTT
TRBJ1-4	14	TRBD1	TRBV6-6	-	CASTAGGTNEKLFF	TGTGCCAGCACCGCAGGGGGAACTAATGAAAAACTGTTTTTT
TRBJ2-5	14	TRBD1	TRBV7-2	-	CASSVDRGWETQYF	TGTGCCAGCAGCGTCGACAGGGGATGGGAGACCCAGTACTTC